These 5 T cell receptor beta chains originate from one sample sequenced in a study of neurological immune-mediated disorders. TCRdb redid the calling of the 5' RACE reads with MiXCR, one entry per CDR3 protein. Among about 33,000 distinct CDR3 sequences listed, roughly 1.6% were seen once. The source material was PBMCs. These receptors all come from a woman aged 30 to 39 with multiple sclerosis.

This clonotype was recorded at least ten times. The V call is TRBV11-2, the J call TRBJ2-7; 7 positions agree with TRBD1. This CDR3 is built from 15 residues. The germline CDR1 and CDR2 sequences are SGHAT and FQNNGV. V lost 0 bases, J lost 2 bases, and 4 bases stayed unmatched. This chain's CDR3 is CASSLDQGVPYEQYF. The CDR3 DNA reads as TGTGCCAGCAGCTTAGATCAGGGGGTACCCTACGAGCAGTACTTC.

This chain uses TRBV4-3 with TRBJ1-1; D call uncertain. V was pared by 0 bases and J by 3 bases, with 17 bases between. The length of the CDR3 is 17 residues. Germline assignment: CDR1 LGHNA and CDR2 YSLEER. The CDR3, as DNA: TGCGCCAGCAGCCAAGATAACTTGAACGGGTGGGACACTGAAGCTTTCTTT. Protein sequence: CASSQDNLNGWDTEAFF.

This clonotype has a count of ten or more. J is TRBJ2-7 and V is TRBV7-2; D perhaps matches TRBD2 (6 bases). V gave up 5 bases and J gave up 2 bases, with 10 bases separating them. The CDR3 extends over 13 amino acids. Germline V gives CDR1 SGHTA, CDR2 FQGNSA. DNA for the CDR3: TGTGCCAGCAGCGAATGGGGGGCCTACGAGCAGTACTTC. Amino acid sequence: CASSEWGAYEQYF.

The sample holds many counts of this clonotype. The genes are TRBV20-1 and TRBJ1-4, with D perhaps TRBD1 (5 bases). The germline gives CDR1 DFQATT, CDR2 SNEGSKA (reference sequence). The V end was cut by 6 bases, the J end by 7 bases, with 18 bases between. The CDR3 runs 14 residues. The CDR3: CSAEAGGRGEKLFF. DNA for the CDR3: TGCAGTGCCGAGGCTGGAGGGAGGGGTGAAAAACTGTTTTTT.

This clonotype was observed at least ten times. In DNA form, the CDR3 reads TGCAGTGCCAGGGGTAGGAATAGCAAAGCTTTCTTT. This gives the protein CSARGRNSKAFF. This chain joins TRBV20-1 and TRBJ1-1; D is possibly TRBD1 (6 bases). Germline V lookup: CDR1 DFQATT, CDR2 SNEGSKA (reference sequence). The CDR3 is 12 residues long. V gave up 6 bases and J gave up 9 bases, with 17 bases separating them.